The 32 T cell receptor beta chains presented below share a single source sample, sequenced in a study of blood T cell repertoires in COVID-19. The repertoire was sequenced with immunoSEQ multiplex PCR; TCRdb's copy has only in-frame clones and lacks some. Here the sample spans some 260,000 clones, about 70% being singletons. Sequencing was performed on peripheral blood. The receptors stem from an elderly woman with acute or convalescent COVID-19.

This chain uses TRBV7-2 with TRBJ1-2, with TRBD1 matching 7 bases. Trimming at V came to 6 bases and at J to 6 bases, leaving 4 bases not matched to a gene. There are 12 residues in the CDR3. CDR1 SGHTA and CDR2 FQGNSA come from the germline V gene. For the CDR3, the DNA is TGTGCCAGCAGGGCAGGGGGAGATGGCTACACCTTC. As protein: CASRAGGDGYTF.

This clone was detected once. The chain carries TRBV7-4 and TRBJ2-3; no clear D. CDR1 is SGHVT and CDR2 is SQSDAQ in the germline V gene. Trimming pared 6 bases from V and 0 bases from J, leaving 22 bases between. CDR3 size: 18 residues. CDR3 sequence: CASRNTSVSLSSTDTQYF. The DNA for the CDR3 is TGTGCCAGCAGGAACACCAGCGTCAGTTTGTCTAGCACAGATACGCAGTATTTT.

The chain is built from TRBV12-3 or TRBV12-4 and TRBJ1-1; D perhaps matches TRBD1 (5 bases). Trimming pared 9 bases from V and 0 bases from J, leaving 11 bases between. This CDR3 has 13 residues. The CDR3 spells CASLGGMNTEAFF. The CDR3, as DNA: TGTGCCAGTTTGGGGGGTATGAACACTGAAGCTTTCTTT.

The V gene is TRBV5-1, the J gene TRBJ1-1; TRBD1 aligns across 11 bases. V was clipped by 4 bases and J by 4 bases; unmatched bases: 6. The CDR3 spans 15 residues. Germline loops: CDR1 SGHRS, CDR2 YFSETQ. CDR3 region: CASSPPGTGGTEAFF. The CDR3 DNA sequence: TGCGCCAGCAGCCCTCCCGGGACAGGGGGCACTGAAGCTTTCTTT.

This chain links TRBV5-5 with TRBJ2-7, with 7 bases that match TRBD1. The CDR3 runs to 15 residues. The trim removed 0 bases at V and 2 bases at J, leaving 5 bases unmatched. Germline V gene data show CDR1 as SGHKS and CDR2 as YYEKEE (reference sequence). This CDR3 reads CASSLAGQVAYEQYF. The CDR3 DNA reads as TGTGCCAGCAGCTTGGCCGGACAGGTAGCCTACGAGCAGTACTTC.

V usage is TRBV5-1 and J usage is TRBJ2-1, with TRBD1 matching over 9 bases. CDR3 size: 17 residues. The junction had 8 bases not matched to a gene; V was cut back by 4 bases and J by 0 bases. The germline gives CDR1 SGHRS, CDR2 YFSETQ. The chain's CDR3 is CASSARQGGSSYNEQFF. The CDR3 nucleotides read TGCGCCAGCAGCGCCAGACAGGGGGGCAGCTCCTACAATGAGCAGTTCTTC.

For this clone: The sample contains more than one DNA sequence encoding this CDR3. V usage is TRBV7-2 and J usage is TRBJ2-3, with 14 bases fitting TRBD2. Germline V gene sequence: CDR1 SGHTA, CDR2 FQGNSA. CDR3 length: 18 amino acids. Germline trimming cut 1 base from V and 3 bases from J; bases unmatched to any gene: 6. The CDR3 nucleotides read TGTGCCAGCAGCTTAGTCGGACTAGCGGGGGGTAATACAGATACGCAGTATTTT. Amino acids: CASSLVGLAGGNTDTQYF.

The rearrangement joins TRBV19 to TRBJ2-2; tentative D call: TRBD2 (6 bases). The germline V gene encodes CDR1 LNHDA and CDR2 SQIVND (reference sequence). V gave up 6 bases and J gave up 0 bases, with 11 bases separating them. This CDR3 has 15 amino acids. For the CDR3, the DNA is TGTGCCAGTAGCAGCGGGCGTTCGAACACCGGGGAGCTGTTTTTT. This codes for CASSSGRSNTGELFF.

This clone was observed once. This chain links TRBV6-5 with TRBJ2-2, with 7 bases lining up with TRBD1. Trimming removed 6 bases from V and 5 bases from J; junction bases left unmatched: 6. CDR3 length: 14 amino acids. CDR1 and CDR2 (germline): MNHEY, SVGAGI. CDR3 DNA sequence: TGTGCCAGCAGACCGGGACAGTATACCGGGGAGCTGTTTTTT. Residues: CASRPGQYTGELFF.

This clone was detected only once. This sequence joins TRBV2 and TRBJ2-7, with D unresolved. Germline V gene sequence: CDR1 SNHLY, CDR2 FYNNEI. The V end was cut by 7 bases, the J end by 6 bases, with 19 bases between. The CDR3 length is 14 residues. The CDR3 region is CASTRSVLRLEQYF. In nucleotides, the CDR3 is TGTGCCAGCACCCGTTCGGTTCTGAGGCTCGAGCAGTACTTC.

J is TRBJ2-3 and V is TRBV3-1 (or the pseudogene TRBV3-2); TRBD2 aligns across 15 bases. In germline, CDR1 is LGHDT, CDR2 YNNKEL (reference sequence). This CDR3 contains 16 residues. With 1 base clipped from V and 11 bases from J, the junction kept 7 bases outside the gene matches. CDR3 residues: CASSQGTSGRVLGQYF. In nucleotides, the CDR3 is TGTGCCAGCAGCCAAGGGACTAGCGGGAGGGTATTGGGGCAGTATTTT.

V and J are TRBV7-2 and TRBJ1-1; a possible D gene is TRBD1 (5 bases). Between the trimmed V and J ends, which lost 4 bases and 1 base, there was a span of 13 bases. The length of the CDR3 is 15 residues. Germline values: CDR1 SGHTA, CDR2 FQGNSA. The CDR3 is CASSSVGVANTEAFF. CDR3 in DNA: TGTGCCAGCAGCTCAGTAGGGGTTGCGAACACTGAAGCTTTCTTT.

Written as DNA, the CDR3 is TGTGCCAGCAGCTTAGATGGGACTAGCGGCTCCAAGTACTTC. Amino acids: CASSLDGTSGSKYF. The chain employs TRBV7-2 and TRBJ2-7, with 11 positions matching TRBD2. Germline V gene data show CDR1 as SGHTA and CDR2 as FQGNSA. There are 14 residues in the CDR3. Germline trimming cut 1 base from V and 11 bases from J; bases unmatched to any gene: 7.

This clone has a handful of counts. CDR3 nucleotides: TGTGCCAGCAGTGAAGCGTTAGTGGGGACTGGTGGCTACACCTTC. This encodes CASSEALVGTGGYTF. The chain employs TRBV6-1 and TRBJ1-2; D is perhaps TRBD1 (5 bases). V was trimmed by 0 bases and J by 7 bases, leaving 15 bases between them. The length of the CDR3 is 15 residues. The germline V gene has CDR1 MNHNS and CDR2 SASEGT.

This clone was seen a few times. Other DNA sequences within the sample encode an identical CDR3. The chain combines TRBV5-1 with TRBJ2-2; 7 bases match TRBD2. Germline V gene data show CDR1 as SGHRS and CDR2 as YFSETQ. CDR3 length: 16 amino acids. V lost 1 base and J lost 0; bases outside the gene matches: 3. The CDR3 loop reads CASSLRLAANTGELFF. As DNA, the CDR3 is TGCGCCAGCAGCTTGAGGCTAGCGGCGAACACCGGGGAGCTGTTTTTT.

V gene TRBV7-2 combines with J gene TRBJ2-1; 14 bases are shared with TRBD2. Germline V gene lookup returns CDR1 SGHTA and CDR2 FQGNSA. V trimming: 7 bases; J trimming: 13 bases; junction bases outside the gene matches: 12. There are 15 residues in the CDR3. DNA for the CDR3: TGTGCCAGCACCGACGGGACTAGCGGGGGCCTCAACCAGTTCTTC. Residues: CASTDGTSGGLNQFF.

This clone was seen just once. The chain uses TRBV2 and TRBJ1-1, with a possible D match to TRBD1 (6 bases). The CDR3 spans 11 residues. CDR1 is SNHLY and CDR2 is FYNNEI in the germline V gene. Trimming left V 6 bases short and J 7 bases short, with 9 bases between. The DNA of the CDR3 is TGTGCCAGCAGGCTACAGGGTGAAGCTTTCTTT. Its protein product is CASRLQGEAFF.

The chain links TRBV10-3 to TRBJ2-3; D is possibly TRBD1 (5 bases). Germline V gene sequence: CDR1 ENHRY, CDR2 SYGVKD. The ends were cut back, 2 bases at V and 9 bases at J, with 9 bases in the middle. The CDR3 loop spans 12 amino acids. CDR3 sequence (DNA): TGTGCCATCAGTGAGGGGGCAGGGACGCAGTATTTT. Amino acids: CAISEGAGTQYF.

V usage is TRBV18 and J usage is TRBJ1-6; no firm D call. Trimming took off 3 bases at V and 9 bases at J, with 15 bases between the two ends. CDR1 is KGHSH and CDR2 is LQKENI in the germline V gene. The CDR3 has 15 amino acids. CDR3 amino acids: CASSPREGAVSPLHF. DNA of the CDR3: TGTGCCAGCTCACCGCGAGAGGGCGCGGTTTCACCCCTCCACTTT.

The chain couples TRBV5-1 to TRBJ2-5; 11 bases map to TRBD2. This CDR3 comprises 16 residues. Germline-derived CDR1 and CDR2 are SGHRS and YFSETQ. J lost 3 bases, V lost 4 bases, and 8 bases had no gene match. CDR3 nucleotides: TGCGCCAGCAGCAGCCGGGGACTAGCGGTTAAAGAGACCCAGTACTTC. This sequence encodes CASSSRGLAVKETQYF.

In this sample, this clone turned up once. The genes are TRBV5-6 and TRBJ2-4; 9 nucleotides agree with TRBD1. V lost 4 bases to trimming and J lost 8 bases; unmatched junction nucleotides: 16. The CDR3 is 17 amino acids. CDR1 is SGHDT and CDR2 is YYEEEE in the germline V gene. CDR3 DNA sequence: TGTGCCAGCAGCCATTCCTTACGGGACAGGGCAGTGTACATTCAGTACTTC. Translation gives CASSHSLRDRAVYIQYF.

The chain uses TRBV7-2 and TRBJ1-2, with 8 bases identical to TRBD1. The CDR3 totals 15 residues. CDR1 is SGHTA, CDR2 FQGNSA, per germline. With V trimmed by 5 bases and J by 4 bases, 9 bases remained unmatched. The CDR3 is CASSTGQGRTYGYTF. The CDR3 region has the DNA TGTGCCAGCAGCACCGGACAGGGAAGGACCTATGGCTACACCTTC.

The CDR3 protein is CASSGQVHYGYTF. In nucleotides, the CDR3 is TGTGCCAGCAGTGGTCAGGTGCACTATGGCTACACCTTC. The chain combines TRBV2 with TRBJ1-2; no clear D gene. V lost 4 bases, J lost 3 bases, and 9 bases lay in between. CDR1 is SNHLY and CDR2 is FYNNEI in the germline V gene. This CDR3 comprises 13 residues.

The gene calls are TRBV28 and TRBJ2-5; the D gene is possibly TRBD2 (6 bases). The CDR3 is made up of 16 amino acids. Germline V lookup: CDR1 MDHEN, CDR2 SYDVKM. The ends were cut back, 6 bases at V and 5 bases at J, with 22 bases in the middle. The CDR3 DNA reads TGTGCCAGCAGCGCCGGGAGTGGGGCCCTCGGGGAGACCCAGTACTTC. It codes for CASSAGSGALGETQYF.

In this sample, this clone turned up a few times. The V call is TRBV11-2, the J call TRBJ1-1; 7 bases agree with TRBD1. This CDR3 comprises 19 residues. Losses at the gene ends were 3 bases for V and 1 base for J; bases not matched to a gene: 17. Germline CDR1 and CDR2: SGHAT and FQNNGV. The CDR3 loop reads CASSFFLPPSTGTNTEAFF. In nucleotides, the CDR3 is TGTGCCAGCAGCTTTTTCCTGCCGCCTTCGACAGGGACGAACACTGAAGCTTTCTTT.

The chain links TRBV20-1 to TRBJ1-4; D possibly corresponds to TRBD1 (6 bases). This CDR3 comprises 11 residues. Trimming removed 2 bases from V and 8 bases from J, with 6 bases in between. Germline loops: CDR1 DFQATT, CDR2 SNEGSKA (reference sequence). CDR3 sequence reads: CSARQGEKLFF. The DNA for the CDR3 is TGCAGTGCTAGACAGGGGGAAAAACTGTTTTTT.

The chain joins TRBV6-5 to TRBJ1-1, with D unresolved. CDR3 length: 15 residues. V lost 2 bases and J lost 4, with 14 bases in between. CDR1 MNHEY and CDR2 SVGAGI come from the germline V gene. The CDR3 reads CASSYVASWSTEAFF. CDR3 DNA: TGTGCCAGCAGTTACGTGGCCAGTTGGTCCACTGAAGCTTTCTTT.

This chain uses TRBV3-1 (or the pseudogene TRBV3-2) with TRBJ2-2, with 8 positions matching TRBD2. Germline CDR1 and CDR2: LGHDT and YNNKEL (reference sequence). Trimming removed 4 bases from V and 5 bases from J; junction bases left unmatched: 6. The CDR3 is 15 amino acids. The CDR3 nucleotides are TGTGCCAGCAGCCCCATCGGGGGGGGGACCGGGGAGCTGTTTTTT. This sequence encodes CASSPIGGGTGELFF.

The gene calls are TRBV12-3 or TRBV12-4 and TRBJ1-2; perhaps TRBD1 as D (5 bases). This CDR3 has 13 residues. V gave up 6 bases and J gave up 3 bases, with 11 bases separating them. CDR3 sequence: CASSTDSHYGYTF. The CDR3 bases are TGTGCCAGCAGCACAGACAGTCACTATGGCTACACCTTC.

This chain joins TRBV7-9 and TRBJ1-5; the D is unclear. This CDR3 region has 16 residues. The germline V and J ends were trimmed by 1 base and 5 bases, with 15 bases remaining between them. The germline V gene encodes CDR1 SEHNR and CDR2 FQNEAQ (reference sequence). This chain's CDR3 is CASSLGSGLGDQPQHF. DNA for the CDR3: TGTGCCAGCAGCTTAGGTTCGGGATTGGGCGATCAGCCCCAGCATTTT.

V gene TRBV19 combines with J gene TRBJ1-5, with D hard to call. V dropped 1 base and J dropped 7 bases, with 14 bases sitting between them. From germline, CDR1 is LNHDA and CDR2 SQIVND (reference sequence). There are 15 residues in the CDR3. The CDR3 protein is CASSIARGKAQPQHF. The CDR3 DNA sequence: TGTGCCAGTAGTATAGCACGAGGCAAGGCCCAGCCCCAGCATTTT.

The V gene is TRBV14, the J gene TRBJ1-2, with TRBD1 matching over 9 bases. The ends lost 4 bases at V and 3 bases at J; junction bases unmatched: 3. Germline CDR1 SGHDN, CDR2 FVKESK. CDR3 size: 14 residues. Written as DNA, the CDR3 is TGTGCCAGCAGCCCTCGGGACAGGGACTATGGCTACACCTTC. It encodes CASSPRDRDYGYTF.